A selection of T cell receptor beta chains follows, all from one sample in a study of spatial heterogeneity in lung cancer. TCRdb ran MiXCR on the 5' RACE reads and lists one entry per CDR3 protein. The table includes about 52,000 distinct CDR3 sequences, roughly 8.1% detected once. Sample: PBMCs, taken at follow-up. The receptor source for this set is a female donor with early-stage non-small cell lung cancer. CDR3s include the opening cysteine and the closing phenylalanine or tryptophan. A D gene is named only where the DNA matches it firmly. Only some rows state a clone size, as once, few, many or a class for expanded clones.

j_call,v_call,d_call,clone_size,cdr3_aa,cdr3_nt
TRBJ2-1,TRBV7-2,TRBD1,few,CASSLGGQGIYNEQFF,TGTGCCAGCAGCTTAGGGGGACAGGGGATTTACAATGAGCAGTTCTTC
TRBJ2-2,TRBV20-1,-,few,CSARAWGGQTANTGELFF,TGCAGTGCTAGAGCATGGGGAGGACAGACCGCGAACACCGGGGAGCTGTTTTTT
TRBJ1-4,TRBV7-9,-,-,CASSLLWGRLEKLFF,TGTGCCAGCAGCTTACTTTGGGGACGGCTTGAAAAACTGTTTTTT
TRBJ1-5,TRBV19,-,many,CASRWPYSNQPQHF,TGTGCCAGTAGATGGCCTTACAGCAATCAGCCCCAGCATTTT
TRBJ2-6,TRBV7-2,-,-,CASSQGRRTSGDNVLTF,TGTGCCAGCAGCCAGGGGCGGCGAACCTCTGGGGACAACGTCCTGACTTTC
TRBJ2-1,TRBV24-1,TRBD1,-,CATSDAGTVHNEQFF,TGTGCCACCAGTGACGCCGGGACAGTCCACAATGAGCAGTTCTTC
TRBJ2-1,TRBV18,TRBD1,many,CASSPGTGNMEFF,TGTGCCAGCTCACCCGGGACAGGAAATATGGAGTTCTTC
TRBJ1-2,TRBV28,TRBD1,many,CASSLVQGGRHGYTF,TGTGCCAGCAGTTTGGTGCAGGGGGGGCGGCATGGCTACACCTTC
TRBJ2-7,TRBV29-1,TRBD1,-,CSVNGGTGARYEQYF,TGCAGCGTCAACGGGGGGACAGGGGCTAGATACGAGCAGTACTTC
TRBJ2-7,TRBV7-9,-,medium-sized,CASSLEGSSRPYEQYF,TGTGCCAGCAGCTTAGAAGGGTCCTCTCGCCCCTACGAGCAGTACTTC
TRBJ2-1,TRBV5-1,TRBD1,-,CASSFGTDPSYNEQFF,TGCGCCAGCAGCTTCGGGACAGACCCCTCCTACAATGAGCAGTTCTTC
TRBJ2-1,TRBV19,-,many,CASSIAPPPTAWSSYNEQFF,TGTGCCAGTAGTATAGCCCCACCCCCGACAGCCTGGAGCTCCTACAATGAGCAGTTCTTC
TRBJ2-2,TRBV11-2,-,few,CASRQYGQGGNGELFF,TGTGCCAGCAGACAGTACGGGCAGGGGGGAAACGGGGAGCTGTTTTTT
TRBJ2-5,TRBV11-2,-,many,CASSLYPGRAGPAAETQYF,TGTGCCAGCAGCTTATACCCCGGCCGAGCGGGCCCTGCCGCAGAGACCCAGTACTTC
TRBJ2-7,TRBV6-5,-,-,CASSSPSDSSSYEQYF,TGTGCCAGCAGTTCCCCATCCGACAGCAGCTCCTACGAGCAGTACTTC
TRBJ2-7,TRBV12-3/TRBV12-4,TRBD2,many,CASSPSGGAYEQYF,TGTGCCAGCAGTCCTAGCGGGGGGGCCTACGAGCAGTACTTC
TRBJ2-1,TRBV20-1,TRBD2,-,CSARAASGGTNEQFF,TGCAGTGCTAGAGCAGCTAGCGGGGGGACTAATGAGCAGTTCTTC
TRBJ2-2,TRBV7-6,-,-,CASSLNSATGELFF,TGTGCCAGCAGCCTAAATTCGGCTACCGGGGAGCTGTTTTTT
TRBJ2-5,TRBV2,-,-,CASMYQETQYF,TGTGCCAGCATGTACCAAGAGACCCAGTACTTC
TRBJ1-5,TRBV30,TRBD1,-,CAWSDGQGVQPQHF,TGTGCCTGGAGTGACGGACAGGGCGTGCAGCCCCAGCATTTT
TRBJ1-1,TRBV4-1,TRBD1,-,CASSQVLDRDTEAFF,TGCGCCAGCAGCCAAGTATTGGACAGGGACACTGAAGCTTTCTTT
TRBJ2-1,TRBV29-1,-,few,CSVHRAYNEQFF,TGCAGCGTTCACAGGGCCTACAATGAGCAGTTCTTC
TRBJ2-5,TRBV6-2/TRBV6-3,TRBD1,few,CASTGQGAETQYF,TGTGCCAGCACCGGACAGGGGGCTGAGACCCAGTACTTC
TRBJ2-2,TRBV12-3/TRBV12-4,-,many,CASRIGAGELFF,TGTGCCAGCAGAATCGGGGCCGGGGAGCTGTTTTTT
TRBJ2-7,TRBV5-1,-,-,CASSLTGIYEQYF,TGCGCCAGCAGCTTGACAGGGATCTACGAGCAGTACTTC
TRBJ2-7,TRBV4-1,TRBD2,-,CASSQASGGAAYEQYF,TGCGCCAGCAGCCAAGCTAGCGGGGGGGCTGCCTACGAGCAGTACTTC
TRBJ2-1,TRBV5-1,TRBD1,many,CASSLGTGYNEQFF,TGCGCCAGCAGCTTGGGGACAGGGTACAATGAGCAGTTCTTC
TRBJ1-5,TRBV3-1,-,many,CASSQGFNQPQHF,TGTGCCAGCAGCCAGGGATTCAATCAGCCCCAGCATTTT
TRBJ2-2,TRBV23-1,TRBD1,-,CASSQWGQEISGELFF,TGCGCCAGCAGTCAATGGGGACAGGAGATCTCCGGGGAGCTGTTTTTT
TRBJ2-7,TRBV28,-,few,CASSSYSPNEQYF,TGTGCCAGCAGTTCTTATAGCCCCAACGAGCAGTACTTC
TRBJ1-5,TRBV5-6,TRBD1,few,CASSLTGEPQPQHF,TGTGCCAGCAGCTTGACAGGGGAACCTCAGCCCCAGCATTTT
TRBJ2-7,TRBV2,-,many,CASSEQRAVKEQYF,TGTGCCAGCAGTGAACAGCGGGCGGTTAAGGAGCAGTACTTC
TRBJ2-4,TRBV28,TRBD2,-,CASSLMGGRAKNIQYF,TGTGCCAGCAGTTTAATGGGCGGGAGAGCCAAAAACATTCAGTACTTC
TRBJ2-7,TRBV20-1,-,-,CSARESGQKDEQYF,TGCAGTGCTAGAGAATCCGGACAAAAGGACGAGCAGTACTTC
TRBJ2-5,TRBV3-1,-,-,CASSQDPAEETQYF,TGTGCCAGCAGCCAAGATCCAGCGGAAGAGACCCAGTACTTC
TRBJ1-2,TRBV5-1,-,-,CASSTPTRTGRSGYTF,TGCGCCAGCAGCACACCGACTCGGACCGGGCGGTCTGGCTACACCTTC
TRBJ1-1,TRBV20-1,TRBD1,many,CSATGTGTMNTEAFF,TGCAGTGCAACCGGGACAGGGACTATGAACACTGAAGCTTTCTTT
TRBJ2-2,TRBV11-2,TRBD1,many,CASSLGGQGSTGELFF,TGTGCCAGCAGCTTAGGAGGACAGGGGAGCACCGGGGAGCTGTTTTTT
TRBJ1-6,TRBV9,-,many,CASSPTLSSYNSPLHF,TGTGCCAGCAGTCCTACTCTGAGCTCCTATAATTCACCCCTCCACTTT